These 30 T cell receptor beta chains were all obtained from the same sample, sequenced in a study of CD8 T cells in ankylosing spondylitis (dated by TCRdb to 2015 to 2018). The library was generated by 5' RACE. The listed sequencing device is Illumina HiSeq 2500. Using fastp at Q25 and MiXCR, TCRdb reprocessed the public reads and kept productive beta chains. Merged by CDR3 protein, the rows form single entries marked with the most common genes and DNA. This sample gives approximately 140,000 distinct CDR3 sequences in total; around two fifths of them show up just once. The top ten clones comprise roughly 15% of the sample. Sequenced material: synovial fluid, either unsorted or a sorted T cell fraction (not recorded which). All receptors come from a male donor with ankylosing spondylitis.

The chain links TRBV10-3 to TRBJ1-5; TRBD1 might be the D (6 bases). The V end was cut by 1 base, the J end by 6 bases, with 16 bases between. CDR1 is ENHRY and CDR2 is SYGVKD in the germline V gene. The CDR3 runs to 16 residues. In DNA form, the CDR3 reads TGTGCCATCAGTGAGTTGGGGGGCTCTGGAGGTCAGCCCCAGCATTTT. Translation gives CAISELGGSGGQPQHF.

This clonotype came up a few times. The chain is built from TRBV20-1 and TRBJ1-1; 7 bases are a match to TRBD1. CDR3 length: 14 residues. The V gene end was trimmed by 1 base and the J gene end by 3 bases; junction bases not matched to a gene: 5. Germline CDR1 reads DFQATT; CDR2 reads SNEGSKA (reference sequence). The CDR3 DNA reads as TGCAGTGCTAGAGTCGAGGGGGCCCACACTGAAGCTTTCTTT. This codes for CSARVEGAHTEAFF.

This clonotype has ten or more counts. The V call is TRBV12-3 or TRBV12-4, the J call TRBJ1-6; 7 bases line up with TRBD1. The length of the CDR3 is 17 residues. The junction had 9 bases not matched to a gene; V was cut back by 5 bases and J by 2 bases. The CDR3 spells CASSLEYRGPYNSPLHF. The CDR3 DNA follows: TGTGCCAGCAGTCTCGAATACAGGGGCCCCTATAATTCACCCCTCCACTTT.

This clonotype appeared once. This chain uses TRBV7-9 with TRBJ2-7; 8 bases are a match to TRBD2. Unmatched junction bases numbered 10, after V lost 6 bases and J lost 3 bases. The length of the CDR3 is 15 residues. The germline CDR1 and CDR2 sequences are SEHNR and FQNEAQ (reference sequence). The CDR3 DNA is TGTGCCAGCAGATCCAGCGGGAGCCTAGACTACGAGCAGTACTTC. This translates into CASRSSGSLDYEQYF. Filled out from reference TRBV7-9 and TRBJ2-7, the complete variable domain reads DTGVSQNPRHKITKRGQNVTFRCDPISEHNRLYWYRQTLGQGPEFLTYFQNEAQLEKSRLLSDRFSAERPKGSFSTLEIQRTEQGDSAMYLCASRSSGSLDYEQYFGPGTRLTVT.

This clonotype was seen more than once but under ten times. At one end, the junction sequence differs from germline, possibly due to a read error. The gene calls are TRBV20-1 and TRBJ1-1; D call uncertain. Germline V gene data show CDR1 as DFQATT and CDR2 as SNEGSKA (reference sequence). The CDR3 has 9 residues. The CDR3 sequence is CSARRIYSF. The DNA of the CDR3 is TGCAGTGCTAGGAGGATCTATTCCTTT.

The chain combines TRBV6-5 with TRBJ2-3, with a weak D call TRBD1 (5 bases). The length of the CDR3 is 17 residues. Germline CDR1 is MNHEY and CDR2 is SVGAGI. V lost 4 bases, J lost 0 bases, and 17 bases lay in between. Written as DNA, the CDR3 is TGTGCCAGCAGTTTCCGAGACAGTTGGGATAGCACAGATACGCAGTATTTT. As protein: CASSFRDSWDSTDTQYF.

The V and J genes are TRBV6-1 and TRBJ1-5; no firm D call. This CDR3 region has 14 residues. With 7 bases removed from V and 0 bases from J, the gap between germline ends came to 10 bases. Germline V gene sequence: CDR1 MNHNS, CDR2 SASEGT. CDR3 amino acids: CASTKRDSNQPQHF. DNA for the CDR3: TGTGCCAGCACAAAAAGGGATAGCAATCAGCCCCAGCATTTT.

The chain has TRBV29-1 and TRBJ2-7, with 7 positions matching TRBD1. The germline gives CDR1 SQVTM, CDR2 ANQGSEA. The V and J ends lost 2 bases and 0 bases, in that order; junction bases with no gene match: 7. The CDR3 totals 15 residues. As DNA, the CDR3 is TGCAGCGTTGAAAGCGCCAGGGGGAGCTCCTACGAGCAGTACTTC. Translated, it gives CSVESARGSSYEQYF.

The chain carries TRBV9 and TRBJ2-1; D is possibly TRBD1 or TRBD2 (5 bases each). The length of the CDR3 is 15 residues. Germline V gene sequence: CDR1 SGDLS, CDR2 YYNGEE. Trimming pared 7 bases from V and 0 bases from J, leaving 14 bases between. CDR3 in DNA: TGTGCCAGCGGAACCGGGACCGGCTCCTACAATGAGCAGTTCTTC. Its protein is CASGTGTGSYNEQFF. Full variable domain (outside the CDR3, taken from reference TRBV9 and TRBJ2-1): DSGVTQTPKHLITATGQRVTLRCSPRSGDLSVYWYQQSLDQGLQFLIQYYNGEERAKGNILERFSAQQFPDLHSELNLSSLELGDSALYFCASGTGTGSYNEQFFGPGTRLTVL.

This CDR3 reads CASSLGLSAFTDTQYF. Written as DNA, the CDR3 is TGCGCCAGCAGCTTGGGTCTCTCCGCCTTCACAGATACGCAGTATTTT. The chain links TRBV5-1 to TRBJ2-3; D not certain. Germline CDR1 is SGHRS and CDR2 is YFSETQ. CDR3 length: 16 residues. Trimming took 0 bases from V and 2 from J, leaving 13 bases between them.

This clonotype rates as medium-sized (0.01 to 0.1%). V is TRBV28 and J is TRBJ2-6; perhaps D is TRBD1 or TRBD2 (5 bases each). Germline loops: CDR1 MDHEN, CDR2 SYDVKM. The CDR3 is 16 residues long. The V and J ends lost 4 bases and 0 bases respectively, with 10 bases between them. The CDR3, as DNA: TGTGCCAGCAGTTGGGACGCTCCCTCTGGGGCCAACGTCCTGACTTTC. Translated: CASSWDAPSGANVLTF.

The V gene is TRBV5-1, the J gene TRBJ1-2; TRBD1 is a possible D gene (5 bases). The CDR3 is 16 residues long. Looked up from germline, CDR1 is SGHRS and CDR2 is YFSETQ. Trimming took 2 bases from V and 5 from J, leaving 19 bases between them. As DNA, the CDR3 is TGCGCCAGCAGCTTAGGCCCTAATCCTGCAGGGTATGGCTACACCTTC. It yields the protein CASSLGPNPAGYGYTF.

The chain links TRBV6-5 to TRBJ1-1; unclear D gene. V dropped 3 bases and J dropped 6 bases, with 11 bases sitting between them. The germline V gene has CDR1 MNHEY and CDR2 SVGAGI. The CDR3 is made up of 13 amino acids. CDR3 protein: CASSYYDGSEAFF. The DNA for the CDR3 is TGTGCCAGCAGTTATTACGACGGATCTGAAGCTTTCTTT.

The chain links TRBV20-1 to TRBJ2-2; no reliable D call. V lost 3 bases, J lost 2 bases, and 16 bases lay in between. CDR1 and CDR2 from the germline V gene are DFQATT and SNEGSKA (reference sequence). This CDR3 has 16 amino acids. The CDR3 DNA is TGCAGTGCTAGGGATGCTTGGCAGATCAACACCGGGGAGCTGTTTTTT. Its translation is CSARDAWQINTGELFF.

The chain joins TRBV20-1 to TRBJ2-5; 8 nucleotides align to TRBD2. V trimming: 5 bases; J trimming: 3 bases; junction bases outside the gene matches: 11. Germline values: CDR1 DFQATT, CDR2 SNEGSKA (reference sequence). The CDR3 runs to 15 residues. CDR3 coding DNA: TGCAGTGCTCTTCCCTTAGCGGGATGGGAAGAGACCCAGTACTTC. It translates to CSALPLAGWEETQYF.

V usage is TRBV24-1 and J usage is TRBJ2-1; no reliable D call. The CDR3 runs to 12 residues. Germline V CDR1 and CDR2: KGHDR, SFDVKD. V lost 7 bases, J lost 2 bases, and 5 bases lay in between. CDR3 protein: CATRGPYNEQFF. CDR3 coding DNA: TGTGCCACCAGGGGCCCCTACAATGAGCAGTTCTTC.

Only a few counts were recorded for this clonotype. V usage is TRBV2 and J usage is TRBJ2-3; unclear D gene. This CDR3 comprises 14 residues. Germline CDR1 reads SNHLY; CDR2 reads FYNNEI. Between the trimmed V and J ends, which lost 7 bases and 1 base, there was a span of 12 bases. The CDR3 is CASMVLDGTDTQYF. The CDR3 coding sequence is TGTGCCAGCATGGTCCTTGATGGCACAGATACGCAGTATTTT.

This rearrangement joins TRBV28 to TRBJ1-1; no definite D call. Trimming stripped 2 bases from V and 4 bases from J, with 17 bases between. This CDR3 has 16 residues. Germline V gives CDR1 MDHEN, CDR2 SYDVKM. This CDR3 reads CASSLTREAIGTEAFF. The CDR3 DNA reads TGTGCCAGCAGTTTAACGAGGGAGGCGATTGGCACTGAAGCTTTCTTT.

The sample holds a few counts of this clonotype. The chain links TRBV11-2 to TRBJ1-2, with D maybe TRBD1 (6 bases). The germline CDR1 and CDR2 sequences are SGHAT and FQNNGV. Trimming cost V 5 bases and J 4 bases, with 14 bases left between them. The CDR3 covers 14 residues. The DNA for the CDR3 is TGTGCCAGCAGCCCTAGGACAGCTAGCTATGGCTACACCTTC. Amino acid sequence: CASSPRTASYGYTF.

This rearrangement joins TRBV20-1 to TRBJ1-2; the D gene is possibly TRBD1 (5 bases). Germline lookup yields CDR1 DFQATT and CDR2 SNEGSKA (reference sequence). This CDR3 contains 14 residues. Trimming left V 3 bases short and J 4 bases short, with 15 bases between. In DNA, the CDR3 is TGCAGTGCTAGGGGGGAAAACTTTTTCTATGGCTACACCTTC. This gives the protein CSARGENFFYGYTF.

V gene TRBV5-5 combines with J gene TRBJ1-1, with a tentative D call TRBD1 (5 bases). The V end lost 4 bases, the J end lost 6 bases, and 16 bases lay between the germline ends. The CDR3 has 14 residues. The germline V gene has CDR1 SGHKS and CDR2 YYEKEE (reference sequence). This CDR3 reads CASSRAQGGAEAFF. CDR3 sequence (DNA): TGTGCCAGCAGCCGAGCGCAGGGAGGGGCTGAAGCTTTCTTT. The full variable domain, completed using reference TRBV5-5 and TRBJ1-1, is DAGVTQSPTHLIKTRGQQVTLRCSPISGHKSVSWYQQVLGQGPQFIFQYYEKEERGRGNFPDRFSARQFPNYSSELNVNALLLGDSALYLCASSRAQGGAEAFFGQGTRLTVV.

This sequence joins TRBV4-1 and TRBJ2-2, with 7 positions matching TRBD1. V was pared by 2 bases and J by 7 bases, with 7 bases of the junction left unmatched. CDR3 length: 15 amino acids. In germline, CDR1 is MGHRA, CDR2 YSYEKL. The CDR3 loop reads CASSQRGPLGGELFF. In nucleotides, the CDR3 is TGCGCCAGCAGCCAAAGGGGGCCGTTGGGCGGGGAGCTGTTTTTT.

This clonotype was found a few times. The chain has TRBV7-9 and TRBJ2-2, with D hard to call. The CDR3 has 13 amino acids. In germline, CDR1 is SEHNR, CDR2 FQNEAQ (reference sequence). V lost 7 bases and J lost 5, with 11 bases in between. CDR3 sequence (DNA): TGTGCCAGCACCTCAGAGTTGACCGGGGAGCTGTTTTTT. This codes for CASTSELTGELFF.

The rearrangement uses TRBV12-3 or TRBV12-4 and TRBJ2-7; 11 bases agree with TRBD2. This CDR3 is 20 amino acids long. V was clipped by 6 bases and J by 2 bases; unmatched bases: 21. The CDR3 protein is CASSQMGKTQGLAVPYEQYF. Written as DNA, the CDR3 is TGTGCCAGCAGCCAAATGGGGAAGACCCAGGGACTAGCGGTACCCTACGAGCAGTACTTC.

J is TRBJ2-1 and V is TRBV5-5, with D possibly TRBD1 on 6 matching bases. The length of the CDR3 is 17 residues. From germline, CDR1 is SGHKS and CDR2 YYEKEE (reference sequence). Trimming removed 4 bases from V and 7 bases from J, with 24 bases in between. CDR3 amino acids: CASSPDRRDTRWNEQFF. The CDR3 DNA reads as TGTGCCAGCAGCCCCGACCGCCGGGACACCAGATGGAATGAGCAGTTCTTC.

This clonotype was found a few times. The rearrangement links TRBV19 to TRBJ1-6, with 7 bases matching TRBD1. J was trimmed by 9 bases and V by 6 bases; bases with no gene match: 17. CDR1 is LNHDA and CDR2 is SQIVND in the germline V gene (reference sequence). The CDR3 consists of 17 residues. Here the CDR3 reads CASSRGPNRGTGSPLHF. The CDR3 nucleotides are TGTGCCAGTAGCCGGGGCCCAAACAGGGGCACGGGTTCACCCCTCCACTTT.

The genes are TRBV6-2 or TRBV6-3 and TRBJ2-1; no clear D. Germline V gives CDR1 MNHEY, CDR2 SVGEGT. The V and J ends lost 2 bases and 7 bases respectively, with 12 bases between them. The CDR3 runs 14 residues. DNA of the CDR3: TGTGCCAGCAGTTACGGTGAGGATTCTAATGAGCAGTTCTTC. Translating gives CASSYGEDSNEQFF.

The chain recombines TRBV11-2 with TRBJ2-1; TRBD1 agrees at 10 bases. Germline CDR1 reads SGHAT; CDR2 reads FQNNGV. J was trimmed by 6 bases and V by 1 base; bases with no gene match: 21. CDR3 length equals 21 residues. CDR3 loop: CASSLGVWDRGIKPMGNEQFF. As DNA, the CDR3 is TGTGCCAGCAGCTTAGGGGTTTGGGACAGGGGTATCAAACCGATGGGCAATGAGCAGTTCTTC.

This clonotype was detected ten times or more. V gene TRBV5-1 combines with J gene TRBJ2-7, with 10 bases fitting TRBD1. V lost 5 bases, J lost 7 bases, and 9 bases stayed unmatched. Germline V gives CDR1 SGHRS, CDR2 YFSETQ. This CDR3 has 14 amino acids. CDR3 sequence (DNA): TGCGCCAGCAGTCCGGGACAGGGGACCTTGGAGCAGTACTTC. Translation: CASSPGQGTLEQYF. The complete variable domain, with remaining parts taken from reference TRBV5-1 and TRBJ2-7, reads KAGVTQTPRYLIKTRGQQVTLSCSPISGHRSVSWYQQTPGQGLQFLFEYFSETQRNKGNFPGRFSGRQFSNSRSEMNVSTLELGDSALYLCASSPGQGTLEQYFGPGTRLTVT.

The CDR3 DNA follows: TGTGCCAGCAGTTACCGGCGGATCTGGGGACCCTACACCTTC. Encoded protein: CASSYRRIWGPYTF. The chain combines TRBV6-2 or TRBV6-3 with TRBJ1-2, with a tentative D call TRBD1 (5 bases). V was shortened by 2 bases and J by 10 bases, with 17 bases between the two germline ends. CDR3 length: 14 amino acids. Germline lookup yields CDR1 MNHEY and CDR2 SVGEGT.